The 25 T cell receptor beta chains listed next were all sequenced from one sample in a study of blood T cell repertoires in COVID-19. Repertoires were generated with immunoSEQ multiplex PCR, while TCRdb's copy carries only in-frame clones and drops some. This table has 200,000 to 250,000 clones, about 83% appearing once. Material: peripheral blood. These receptors all stem from a woman aged 45-65 years with acute or convalescent COVID-19.

This sequence joins TRBV18 and TRBJ2-1; TRBD2 matches 9 bases. CDR3 length: 15 amino acids. With V trimmed by 0 bases and J by 7 bases, 4 bases remained unmatched. The V gene's germline CDR1 is KGHSH and CDR2 LQKENI. The CDR3 reads CASSPPSGSLNEQFF. Here the CDR3 DNA reads TGTGCCAGCTCACCACCTAGCGGGAGTTTGAATGAGCAGTTCTTC.

This clone was detected only once. The chain joins TRBV6-2 or TRBV6-3 to TRBJ2-7; TRBD1 might be the D (6 bases). The CDR3 extends over 14 amino acids. The germline gives CDR1 MNHEY, CDR2 SVGEGT. The V end lost 5 bases, the J end lost 2 bases, and 13 bases lay between the germline ends. The CDR3 DNA sequence: TGTGCCAGCAGTCAGACAGGCGGAACCTACGAGCAGTACTTC. Protein sequence: CASSQTGGTYEQYF.

This clone occurred once. The V call is TRBV19, the J call TRBJ1-1; D gene uncertain. CDR1 LNHDA and CDR2 SQIVND come from the germline V gene (reference sequence). The V gene lost 2 bases and the J gene lost 1 base, with 11 bases spanning the gap. The CDR3 consists of 15 residues. CDR3 amino acids: CASSIPRSGNTEAFF. DNA for the CDR3: TGTGCCAGTAGTATACCCCGGAGTGGGAACACTGAAGCTTTCTTT.

The chain is built from TRBV28 and TRBJ1-5, with D possibly TRBD1 on 5 matching bases. From germline, CDR1 is MDHEN and CDR2 SYDVKM. The CDR3 loop spans 18 amino acids. V lost 2 bases to trimming and J lost 2 bases, with 19 bases between them. As DNA, the CDR3 is TGTGCCAGCAGTTTAAGGGGCGCTTTAAGGCTCGGCAATCAGCCCCAGCATTTT. This codes for CASSLRGALRLGNQPQHF.

This clone has only one observation. The V and J genes are TRBV6-5 and TRBJ1-6; D unresolved. The CDR3 covers 13 residues. CDR1 and CDR2 from the germline V gene are MNHEY and SVGAGI. Trimming left V 8 bases short and J 5 bases short, with 10 bases between. The CDR3 spells CASGDHNNSPLHF. The CDR3 coding sequence is TGTGCCAGCGGAGACCATAATAATTCACCCCTCCACTTT.

The chain carries TRBV9 and TRBJ1-3; the D is unclear. V was shortened by 0 bases and J by 4 bases, with 5 bases between the two germline ends. The length of the CDR3 is 13 residues. The germline gives CDR1 SGDLS, CDR2 YYNGEE. CDR3 sequence (DNA): TGTGCCAGCAGCGTAGTTCTGGGAAACACCATATATTTT. It specifies CASSVVLGNTIYF.

The chain employs TRBV27 and TRBJ2-2; 12 bases agree with TRBD2. V was clipped by 8 bases and J by 3 bases; unmatched bases: 7. Germline V gives CDR1 MNHEY, CDR2 SMNVEV (reference sequence). The CDR3 length is 16 residues. DNA for the CDR3: TGTGCCAGCGGATCAAGACTAGCGGGAGACACCGGGGAGCTGTTTTTT. Amino acid sequence: CASGSRLAGDTGELFF.

The V call is TRBV12-5, the J call TRBJ2-3, with TRBD1 matching 8 bases. The CDR3 extends over 15 amino acids. In germline, CDR1 is LGHNT, CDR2 FRNRAP. V lost 3 bases, J lost 4 bases, and 6 bases stayed unmatched. Written as DNA, the CDR3 is TGTGCTAGTGGTTTATCCGGGACAGGTGCAGATACGCAGTATTTT. Its translation is CASGLSGTGADTQYF.

The table lists this clone with a few counts. The rearrangement links TRBV7-8 to TRBJ2-5; 7 bases agree with TRBD2. Germline V gene lookup returns CDR1 SGHVS and CDR2 FQNEAQ. The junction had 8 bases not matched to a gene; V was cut back by 3 bases and J by 7 bases. This CDR3 has 14 amino acids. CDR3 nucleotide sequence: TGTGCCAGCAGCTTGGGACTATCCACGGGGACCCAGTACTTC. Translating it yields CASSLGLSTGTQYF.

The chain combines TRBV20-1 with TRBJ2-7; D gene unclear. V was trimmed by 0 bases and J by 9 bases, leaving 9 bases between them. Germline values: CDR1 DFQATT, CDR2 SNEGSKA (reference sequence). The CDR3 totals 11 residues. The CDR3 is CSARDTPGQYF. CDR3 nucleotide sequence: TGCAGTGCTAGAGATACCCCCGGGCAGTACTTC.

The chain links TRBV10-3 to TRBJ1-1; 9 bases align to TRBD1. CDR1 and CDR2 (germline): ENHRY, SYGVKD. The CDR3 covers 17 residues. The ends lost 4 bases at V and 1 base at J; junction bases unmatched: 10. DNA for the CDR3: TGTGCCATCAGTGCTCAACAGGGGGCTAGTAGGAACACTGAAGCTTTCTTT. It yields the protein CAISAQQGASRNTEAFF.

This chain uses TRBV4-3 with TRBJ2-7; D is uncertain. The V gene lost 1 base and the J gene lost 3 bases, with 7 bases spanning the gap. The CDR3 extends over 13 amino acids. The V gene's germline CDR1 is LGHNA and CDR2 YSLEER. CDR3 amino acids: CASSQVVGYEQYF. Written as DNA, the CDR3 is TGCGCCAGCAGCCAAGTAGTCGGCTACGAGCAGTACTTC.

V usage is TRBV6-1 and J usage is TRBJ1-2, with 7 nucleotides matching TRBD1. J lost 8 bases, V lost 0 bases, and 9 bases had no gene match. From germline, CDR1 is MNHNS and CDR2 SASEGT. The CDR3 is 15 amino acids. The CDR3 sequence is CASSEAPTGVRGYTF. CDR3 coding DNA: TGTGCCAGCAGTGAAGCCCCAACAGGGGTTCGGGGCTACACCTTC.

As regards this clone: The junction shows a germline mismatch at one end, possibly a read error. The V gene is TRBV27, the J gene TRBJ2-3, with D possibly matching TRBD2 (6 bases). Per germline, CDR1 MNHEY and CDR2 SMNVEV (reference sequence). The CDR3 loop spans 15 amino acids. Written as DNA, the CDR3 is TGCGCACACCGATTTCAACGGGAGAAGGCAGATACGCAGTATTTT. It codes for CAHRFQREKADTQYF.

The chain links TRBV6-1 to TRBJ2-2; 11 bases match TRBD1. Germline values: CDR1 MNHNS, CDR2 SASEGT. V was pared by 3 bases and J by 7 bases, with 4 bases of the junction left unmatched. The CDR3 extends over 15 amino acids. The CDR3: CASSEGTGGHGELFF. The CDR3 DNA reads TGTGCCAGCAGTGAGGGGACAGGGGGACACGGGGAGCTGTTTTTT.

The V gene is TRBV28, the J gene TRBJ2-1; 8 positions match TRBD2. The germline gives CDR1 MDHEN, CDR2 SYDVKM. The CDR3 spans 16 residues. The V gene end was trimmed by 3 bases and the J gene end by 3 bases; junction bases not matched to a gene: 7. The CDR3 here is CASSLNGAGGYNEQFF. The DNA for the CDR3 is TGTGCCAGCAGTTTGAATGGGGCGGGAGGCTACAATGAGCAGTTCTTC.

V gene TRBV10-3 combines with J gene TRBJ1-1, with D possibly being TRBD1 (6 bases). The CDR3 covers 15 residues. Trimming took 7 bases from V and 3 from J, leaving 18 bases between them. Germline V lookup: CDR1 ENHRY, CDR2 SYGVKD. For the CDR3, the DNA is TGTGCCATCAAGCGGACCTTTGAGGGGGACACTGAAGCTTTCTTT. Translation gives CAIKRTFEGDTEAFF.

Points on this clone: The identical CDR3 is also encoded by other nucleotide sequences in the sample. The chain has TRBV29-1 and TRBJ1-1; a possible D gene is TRBD1 (6 bases). Deletions cut 6 bases from V and 5 bases from J, with 10 bases between. The germline gives CDR1 SQVTM, CDR2 ANQGSEA. CDR3 size: 11 residues. DNA for the CDR3: TGCAGCGTCCCACAGGGTACTGAAGCTTTCTTT. It is translated as CSVPQGTEAFF.

This sequence joins TRBV12-3 or TRBV12-4 and TRBJ1-1, with D possibly being TRBD1 (6 bases). This CDR3 has 13 amino acids. Trimming left V 7 bases short and J 6 bases short, with 15 bases between. In nucleotides, the CDR3 is TGTGCCAGCACGACCCGGGGGGGCGCTGAAGCTTTCTTT. It codes for CASTTRGGAEAFF.

This chain uses TRBV19 with TRBJ1-2, with TRBD1 matching over 8 bases. The CDR3 contains 15 residues. The germline gives CDR1 LNHDA, CDR2 SQIVND (reference sequence). J gave up 2 bases and V 3 bases, and 5 bases lay outside the gene matches. DNA of the CDR3: TGTGCCAGTAGTATCGAGACAGGGGAGAACTATGGCTACACCTTC. The encoded protein is CASSIETGENYGYTF.

With regard to this clone: This sample includes further DNA sequences coding for the same CDR3. The J gene is TRBJ1-5, the V gene TRBV30, with D maybe TRBD1 (6 bases). CDR3 length equals 13 residues. The V gene lost 0 bases and the J gene lost 7 bases, with 10 bases spanning the gap. CDR1 and CDR2 from the germline V gene are GTSNPN and SVGIG (reference sequence). DNA of the CDR3: TGTGCCTGGAGTGTAGGGGGGGCACAGCCCCAGCATTTT. It is translated as CAWSVGGAQPQHF.

In its sample, this clone was seen a few times. This rearrangement joins TRBV19 to TRBJ1-5, with D hard to call. Germline lookup yields CDR1 LNHDA and CDR2 SQIVND (reference sequence). The CDR3 spans 13 residues. V lost 10 bases and J 4 bases, leaving 14 bases between the germline ends. The CDR3 region is CATEDSPNQPQHF. CDR3 sequence (DNA): TGTGCCACCGAGGACTCCCCTAATCAGCCCCAGCATTTT. The variable domain in full, with the rest retrieved from reference TRBV19 and TRBJ1-5, is DGGITQSPKYLFRKEGQNVTLSCEQNLNHDAMYWYRQDPGQGLRLIYYSQIVNDFQKGDIAEGYSVSREKKESFPLTVTSAQKNPTAFYLCATEDSPNQPQHFGDGTRLSIL.

The V and J genes are TRBV19 and TRBJ1-2; the D is unclear. Trimming pared 0 bases from V and 0 bases from J, leaving 17 bases between. Germline loops: CDR1 LNHDA, CDR2 SQIVND (reference sequence). The CDR3 spans 18 residues. CDR3 residues: CASSIDRYSNQANYGYTF. Here the CDR3 DNA reads TGTGCCAGTAGTATAGATCGGTATTCAAACCAAGCTAACTATGGCTACACCTTC.

This chain links TRBV30 with TRBJ2-3; 12 bases fit TRBD2. CDR1 is GTSNPN, CDR2 SVGIG, per germline (reference sequence). Germline trimming cut 2 bases from V and 3 bases from J; bases unmatched to any gene: 9. The CDR3 totals 17 residues. Here the CDR3 DNA reads TGTGCCTGGAGTAAAGGGACTAGCGGGTTGTGGACAGATACGCAGTATTTT. This encodes CAWSKGTSGLWTDTQYF.

The gene calls are TRBV5-4 and TRBJ1-5; tentatively, D is TRBD1 (6 bases). Germline V lookup: CDR1 SGHNT, CDR2 YYREEE (reference sequence). V lost 0 bases to trimming and J lost 3 bases, with 10 bases between them. The CDR3 is 15 residues long. In DNA form, the CDR3 reads TGTGCCAGCAGCTTGGATGGGGGCCTCAATCAGCCCCAGCATTTT. This encodes CASSLDGGLNQPQHF.